These 27 T cell receptor beta chains originate from one sample sequenced in a study of T cell clones after liver transplantation. Repertoires were generated with immunoSEQ multiplex PCR, while TCRdb's copy carries only in-frame clones and drops some. The sample has fewer than 65,000 clones, approximately 87% seen once; the top ten hold approximately 15%. Sequencing used CD8+ T cells from blood, obtained 12 months after liver transplant. The receptors derive from a human patient who received a liver transplant. Some T cells may possibly be graft donor cells.

This rearrangement joins TRBV28 to TRBJ2-1; 7 nucleotides match TRBD2. Losses at the gene ends were 5 bases for V and 8 bases for J; bases not matched to a gene: 12. CDR1 is MDHEN, CDR2 SYDVKM, per germline. The CDR3 sequence is 15 residues long. The CDR3 reads CASSPRDYPRDEQFF. The CDR3 nucleotides read TGTGCCAGCAGTCCCCGGGACTACCCTCGGGATGAGCAGTTCTTC.

Details on this clone: The same CDR3 arises from other DNA sequences in this sample as well. The chain has TRBV5-6 and TRBJ1-2, with 10 positions matching TRBD1. J gave up 5 bases and V 5 bases, and 3 bases lay outside the gene matches. The CDR3 contains 13 residues. Germline V CDR1 and CDR2: SGHDT, YYEEEE. In DNA form, the CDR3 reads TGTGCCAGCAGGGGGACAGGGGTTTATGGCTACACCTTC. Protein product: CASRGTGVYGYTF. Full variable domain (remainder filled in from reference TRBV5-6 and TRBJ1-2): DAGVTQSPTHLIKTRGQQVTLRCSPKSGHDTVSWYQQALGQGPQFIFQYYEEEERQRGNFPDRFSGHQFPNYSSELNVNALLLGDSALYLCASRGTGVYGYTFGSGTRLTVV.

This rearrangement joins TRBV28 to TRBJ2-5, with a weak D call TRBD2 (5 bases). Trimming cost V 5 bases and J 1 base, with 11 bases left between them. Germline V gene data show CDR1 as MDHEN and CDR2 as SYDVKM. There are 14 residues in the CDR3. The CDR3: CASSPPGGQETQYF. In nucleotides, the CDR3 is TGTGCCAGCAGTCCCCCCGGAGGCCAAGAGACCCAGTACTTC.

The chain carries TRBV6-6 and TRBJ1-1; D gene ambiguous. The CDR3 has 13 residues. The V end lost 2 bases, the J end lost 6 bases, and 10 bases lay between the germline ends. Germline CDR1 MNHNY, CDR2 SVGAGI (reference sequence). The CDR3 DNA follows: TGTGCCAGCAGTTACGTTCGGACGGCTGAAGCTTTCTTT. This encodes CASSYVRTAEAFF.

The chain carries TRBV10-2 and TRBJ2-1; 8 bases fit TRBD2. Per the germline V gene, CDR1 is WSHSY and CDR2 is SAAADI. V shed 3 bases, J shed 4 bases, and the junction held 2 bases outside the gene matches. This CDR3 has 14 residues. CDR3 sequence (DNA): TGCGCCAGCAGTGACGGACTAGCTTACAATGAGCAGTTCTTC. This gives the protein CASSDGLAYNEQFF.

The chain carries TRBV4-3 and TRBJ2-1; 8 positions agree with TRBD1. The CDR3 runs 14 residues. Trimming at V came to 3 bases and at J to 9 bases, leaving 7 bases not matched to a gene. From germline, CDR1 is LGHNA and CDR2 YSLEER. The CDR3 loop reads CASSHRQGPSEQFF. The CDR3 DNA is TGCGCCAGCAGCCATCGACAGGGGCCTAGTGAGCAGTTCTTC.

Here the CDR3 reads CASSLGGEQFF. CDR3 nucleotide sequence: TGTGCCAGCAGCTTGGGGGGGGAGCAGTTCTTC. The genes are TRBV7-6 and TRBJ2-1; 7 bases are a match to TRBD2. J lost 10 bases, V lost 3 bases, and 0 bases had no gene match. The CDR3 consists of 11 residues. Germline values: CDR1 SGHVS, CDR2 FNYEAQ.

With regard to this clone: In the same sample, other DNA sequences code for this CDR3. The CDR3 protein is CASSLGQGYEQYF. The CDR3 DNA follows: TGTGCCAGCAGTTTAGGACAGGGCTACGAGCAGTACTTC. The chain has TRBV28 and TRBJ2-7; 8 positions match TRBD1. CDR3 size: 13 residues. V lost 2 bases to trimming and J lost 3 bases; unmatched junction nucleotides: 0. The germline gives CDR1 MDHEN, CDR2 SYDVKM.

The chain uses TRBV25-1 and TRBJ2-1, with D unresolved. This CDR3 is built from 13 residues. CDR1 and CDR2 (germline): MGHDK, SYGVNS. V lost 2 bases to trimming and J lost 2 bases, with 4 bases between them. The DNA of the CDR3 is TGTGCCAGCAGTGAAAGTACCTACAATGAGCAGTTCTTC. Translated: CASSESTYNEQFF.

The V and J genes are TRBV11-2 and TRBJ2-1, with no clear D. The CDR3 runs 11 residues. V lost 1 base, J lost 10 bases, and 5 bases lay in between. From germline, CDR1 is SGHAT and CDR2 FQNNGV. The DNA of the CDR3 is TGTGCCAGCAGCTTAGGGAGCGAGCAGTTCTTC. Its translation is CASSLGSEQFF.

The rearrangement links TRBV19 to TRBJ1-2, with unresolved D. The CDR3 is 14 amino acids. The germline V gene has CDR1 LNHDA and CDR2 SQIVND (reference sequence). Trimming cost V 3 bases and J 4 bases, with 12 bases left between them. The CDR3 DNA sequence: TGTGCCAGTAGTATCAACAGCTACGGCTATGGCTACACCTTC. Its protein is CASSINSYGYGYTF.

V and J are TRBV25-1 and TRBJ2-3; 7 nucleotides line up with TRBD2. CDR3 length: 16 residues. Germline V gene lookup returns CDR1 MGHDK and CDR2 SYGVNS. V lost 0 bases and J lost 0; bases outside the gene matches: 3. DNA for the CDR3: TGTGCCAGCAGTGAATATGCGGGAGAGAGCACAGATACGCAGTATTTT. Its translation: CASSEYAGESTDTQYF. Filled out from reference TRBV25-1 and TRBJ2-3, the complete variable domain reads EADIYQTPRYLVIGTGKKITLECSQTMGHDKMYWYQQDPGMELHLIHYSYGVNSTEKGDLSSESTVSRIRTEHFPLTLESARPSHTSQYLCASSEYAGESTDTQYFGPGTRLTVL.

The V call is TRBV5-1, the J call TRBJ2-7, with 7 bases lining up with TRBD1. This CDR3 has 14 amino acids. The V and J ends lost 2 bases and 0 bases, in that order; junction bases with no gene match: 2. Per the germline V gene, CDR1 is SGHRS and CDR2 is YFSETQ. In DNA, the CDR3 is TGCGCCAGCAGCTTAGGACAGGACTCCTACGAGCAGTACTTC. Amino acids: CASSLGQDSYEQYF.

This chain uses TRBV11-2 with TRBJ1-1, with TRBD1 matching 7 bases. CDR1 and CDR2 (germline): SGHAT, FQNNGV. The CDR3 extends over 19 amino acids. Trimming at V came to 5 bases and at J to 0 bases, leaving 18 bases not matched to a gene. The CDR3 DNA sequence: TGTGCCAGCAGCCCTCGTCGGGGACGACAGGGACTATTGAACACTGAAGCTTTCTTT. This sequence encodes CASSPRRGRQGLLNTEAFF.

The rearrangement links TRBV28 to TRBJ2-3; D gene ambiguous. Germline lookup yields CDR1 MDHEN and CDR2 SYDVKM. The CDR3 runs to 16 residues. V lost 3 bases, J lost 4 bases, and 17 bases lay in between. CDR3 nucleotide sequence: TGTGCCAGCAGTTTGTCTGGGGATCTCATTCCAGATACGCAGTATTTT. Translating gives CASSLSGDLIPDTQYF.

Of note for this clone: Other DNA sequences in this specimen translate into the identical CDR3. The chain links TRBV11-2 to TRBJ2-7; D is ambiguous. This CDR3 has 15 amino acids. V was cut by 1 base and J by 0 bases, with 10 bases left in between. Looked up from germline, CDR1 is SGHAT and CDR2 is FQNNGV. The CDR3 nucleotides are TGTGCCAGCAGCTTAGGGGCAGGATCCTCCTACGAGCAGTACTTC. Encoded protein: CASSLGAGSSYEQYF.

The chain recombines TRBV7-2 with TRBJ1-5; 8 bases map to TRBD1. This CDR3 is 18 amino acids long. Germline V gives CDR1 SGHTA, CDR2 FQGNSA. With V trimmed by 5 bases and J by 1 base, 13 bases remained unmatched. The CDR3 nucleotides are TGTGCCAGCAGCCCCCTGCTTTGGACAGGGATAAGCAATCAGCCCCAGCATTTT. This codes for CASSPLLWTGISNQPQHF.

The chain is built from TRBV25-1 and TRBJ1-1; 9 positions agree with TRBD1. Per germline, CDR1 MGHDK and CDR2 SYGVNS. The CDR3 extends over 15 amino acids. V was clipped by 5 bases and J by 3 bases; unmatched bases: 7. CDR3 sequence: CASSTNRGQDTEAFF. The CDR3 DNA follows: TGTGCCAGCAGTACTAACAGGGGGCAGGACACTGAAGCTTTCTTT. The whole variable domain, remainder taken from reference TRBV25-1 and TRBJ1-1, is EADIYQTPRYLVIGTGKKITLECSQTMGHDKMYWYQQDPGMELHLIHYSYGVNSTEKGDLSSESTVSRIRTEHFPLTLESARPSHTSQYLCASSTNRGQDTEAFFGQGTRLTVV.

This clone appeared once. The chain joins TRBV5-6 to TRBJ1-2; no firm D call. Germline V lookup: CDR1 SGHDT, CDR2 YYEEEE. The CDR3 has 14 amino acids. V lost 0 bases and J 4 bases, leaving 10 bases between the germline ends. The CDR3 here is CASSLGAASYGYTF. In nucleotides, the CDR3 is TGTGCCAGCAGCTTGGGGGCAGCAAGCTATGGCTACACCTTC.

The J gene is TRBJ1-2, the V gene TRBV19; 8 positions match TRBD1. V shed 11 bases and J 6 bases; nucleotides not matched to a gene: 5. The CDR3 is 11 residues long. The germline CDR1 and CDR2 sequences are LNHDA and SQIVND (reference sequence). In DNA form, the CDR3 reads TGTGCCTTGTTGGACAGGGATGGCTACACCTTC. Its protein is CALLDRDGYTF.

The chain joins TRBV7-9 to TRBJ2-2, with a possible D match to TRBD1 (6 bases). This CDR3 has 15 residues. Trimming removed 0 bases from V and 2 bases from J, with 7 bases in between. The germline CDR1 and CDR2 sequences are SEHNR and FQNEAQ (reference sequence). CDR3 amino acids: CASSLADRNTGELFF. The CDR3 region has the DNA TGTGCCAGCAGCTTAGCGGACAGAAACACCGGGGAGCTGTTTTTT.

V usage is TRBV5-6 and J usage is TRBJ1-1; D gene ambiguous. Trimming shortened V by 1 base and J by 4 bases, and 5 bases separated the two germline ends. Germline-derived CDR1 and CDR2 are SGHDT and YYEEEE. The CDR3 loop spans 12 amino acids. This CDR3 reads CASSLFLTEAFF. The CDR3 coding sequence is TGTGCCAGCAGCTTGTTCCTCACTGAAGCTTTCTTT.

The rearrangement uses TRBV5-1 and TRBJ2-3; 10 bases map to TRBD2. The CDR3 contains 15 residues. CDR1 and CDR2 (germline): SGHRS, YFSETQ. After removal of 5 bases from V and 2 bases from J, the junction contained 5 bases not matched to a gene. The CDR3 region is CASSFLAGATDTQYF. CDR3 sequence (DNA): TGCGCCAGCAGTTTCCTAGCGGGAGCCACAGATACGCAGTATTTT.

The V call is TRBV4-1, the J call TRBJ2-2; 7 bases line up with TRBD1. Germline values: CDR1 MGHRA, CDR2 YSYEKL. The trim removed 4 bases at V and 3 bases at J, leaving 5 bases unmatched. CDR3 length: 15 residues. CDR3: CASSLDRADTGELFF. The CDR3 bases are TGCGCCAGCAGCCTCGACAGGGCTGACACCGGGGAGCTGTTTTTT.

In its sample, this clone was seen a few times. The chain carries TRBV2 and TRBJ2-7; D is undetermined. This CDR3 has 15 amino acids. Trimming cost V 3 bases and J 1 base, with 13 bases left between them. Per germline, CDR1 SNHLY and CDR2 FYNNEI. CDR3 amino acids: CASSDRSITSYEQYF. CDR3 DNA sequence: TGTGCCAGCAGTGATAGGTCTATAACTTCCTACGAGCAGTACTTC.

This clone was seen a few times. V is TRBV27 and J is TRBJ2-1, with D possibly being TRBD2 (5 bases). The CDR3 runs 14 residues. Deletions cut 8 bases from V and 5 bases from J, with 16 bases between. Germline CDR1 MNHEY, CDR2 SMNVEV (reference sequence). CDR3 nucleotide sequence: TGTGCCAGCGAATCTCGGGGAGCGGACAATGAGCAGTTCTTC. It is translated as CASESRGADNEQFF.

This CDR3 is CASSWTSGRPYEQYF. In nucleotides, the CDR3 is TGTGCCAGCAGCTGGACTAGCGGGAGGCCCTACGAGCAGTACTTC. J is TRBJ2-7 and V is TRBV7-9; the match to TRBD2 covers 14 bases. Germline V lookup: CDR1 SEHNR, CDR2 FQNEAQ (reference sequence). The CDR3 sequence is 15 residues long. J gave up 2 bases and V 4 bases, and 1 base lay outside the gene matches.